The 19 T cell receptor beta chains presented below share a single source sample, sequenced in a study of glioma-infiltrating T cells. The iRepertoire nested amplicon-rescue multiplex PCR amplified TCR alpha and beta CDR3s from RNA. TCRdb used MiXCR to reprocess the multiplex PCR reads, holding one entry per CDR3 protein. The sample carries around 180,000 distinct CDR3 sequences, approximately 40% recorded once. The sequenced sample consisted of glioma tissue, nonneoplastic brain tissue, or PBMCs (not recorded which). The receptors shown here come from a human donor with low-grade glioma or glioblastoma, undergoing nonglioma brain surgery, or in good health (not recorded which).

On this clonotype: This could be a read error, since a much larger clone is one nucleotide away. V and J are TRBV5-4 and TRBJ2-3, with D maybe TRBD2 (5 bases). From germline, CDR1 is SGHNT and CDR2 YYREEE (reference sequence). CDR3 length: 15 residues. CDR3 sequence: CASSLLSGSTDKQYF. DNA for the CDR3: TGTGCCAGCAGCCTCCTAAGCGGAAGCACAGATAAGCAGTATTTT. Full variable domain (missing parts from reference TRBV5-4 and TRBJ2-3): ETGVTQSPTHLIKTRGQQVTLRCSSQSGHNTVSWYQQALGQGPQFIFQYYREEENGRGNFPPRFSGLQFPNYSSELNVNALELDDSALYLCASSLLSGSTDKQYFGPGTRLTVL.

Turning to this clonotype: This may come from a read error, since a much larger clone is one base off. The CDR3 nucleotides read TGTGCCGGCAGTCCTATTCTGGGACTAGCGGGCGAATACAATGAGCAGTTCTTC. It encodes CAGSPILGLAGEYNEQFF. The chain combines TRBV28 with TRBJ2-1; 12 bases are a match to TRBD2. CDR1 and CDR2 (germline): MDHEN, SYDVKM. The CDR3 extends over 18 amino acids.

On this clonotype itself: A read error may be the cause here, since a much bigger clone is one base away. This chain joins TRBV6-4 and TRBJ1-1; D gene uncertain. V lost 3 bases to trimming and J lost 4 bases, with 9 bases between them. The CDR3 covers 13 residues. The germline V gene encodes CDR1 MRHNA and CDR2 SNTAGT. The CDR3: CASSELEGTEAFF. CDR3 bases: TGTGCCAGCAGTGAATTAGAAGGCACTGAAGCTTTCTTT.

The CDR3 spells CASSQGDTKKDGYTF. The DNA for the CDR3 is TGTGCCAGCAGCCAAGGGGACACCAAAAAGGATGGCTACACCTTC. The genes are TRBV3-1 and TRBJ1-2; TRBD1 might be the D (6 bases). The CDR3 has 15 amino acids. V was trimmed by 1 base and J by 6 bases, leaving 15 bases between them. From germline, CDR1 is LGHDT and CDR2 YNNKEL (reference sequence).

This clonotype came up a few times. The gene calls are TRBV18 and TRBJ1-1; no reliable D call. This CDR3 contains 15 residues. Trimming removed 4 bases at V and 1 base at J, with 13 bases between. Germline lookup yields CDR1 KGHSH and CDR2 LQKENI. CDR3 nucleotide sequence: TGTGCCAGCTCACAAAGGACCCAGCCGAACACTGAAGCTTTCTTT. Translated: CASSQRTQPNTEAFF. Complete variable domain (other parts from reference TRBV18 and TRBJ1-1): NAGVMQNPRHLVRRRGQEARLRCSPMKGHSHVYWYRQLPEEGLKFMVYLQKENIIDESGMPKERFSAEFPKEGPSILRIQQVVRGDSAAYFCASSQRTQPNTEAFFGQGTRLTVV.

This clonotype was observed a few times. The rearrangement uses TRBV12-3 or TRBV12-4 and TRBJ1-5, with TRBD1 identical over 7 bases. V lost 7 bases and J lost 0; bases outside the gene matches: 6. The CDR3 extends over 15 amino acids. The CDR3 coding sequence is TGTGCCAGCACCGGGGACAGTTATAGCAATCAGCCCCAGCATTTT. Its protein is CASTGDSYSNQPQHF.

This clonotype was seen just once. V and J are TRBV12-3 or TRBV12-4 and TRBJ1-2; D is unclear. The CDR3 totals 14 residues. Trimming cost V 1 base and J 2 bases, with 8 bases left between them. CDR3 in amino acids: CASSLGVENYGYTF. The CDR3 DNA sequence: TGTGCCAGCAGTTTAGGGGTGGAGAACTATGGCTACACCTTC.

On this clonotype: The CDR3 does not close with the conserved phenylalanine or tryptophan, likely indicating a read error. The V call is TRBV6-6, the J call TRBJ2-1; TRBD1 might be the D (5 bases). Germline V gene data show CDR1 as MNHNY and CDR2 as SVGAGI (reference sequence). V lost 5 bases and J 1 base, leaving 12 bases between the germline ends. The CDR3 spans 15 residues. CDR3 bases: TGTGCCAGCAGTGAGTCAGGGCGTTCCTACAATGAGCAGTTCCTC. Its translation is CASSESGRSYNEQFL.

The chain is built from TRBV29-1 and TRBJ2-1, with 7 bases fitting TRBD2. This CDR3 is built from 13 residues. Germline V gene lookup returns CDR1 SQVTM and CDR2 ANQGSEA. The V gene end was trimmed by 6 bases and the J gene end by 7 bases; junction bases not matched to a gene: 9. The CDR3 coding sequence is TGCAGCGTCGGGGGGACTCCAAGAAATGAGCAGTTCTTC. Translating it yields CSVGGTPRNEQFF.

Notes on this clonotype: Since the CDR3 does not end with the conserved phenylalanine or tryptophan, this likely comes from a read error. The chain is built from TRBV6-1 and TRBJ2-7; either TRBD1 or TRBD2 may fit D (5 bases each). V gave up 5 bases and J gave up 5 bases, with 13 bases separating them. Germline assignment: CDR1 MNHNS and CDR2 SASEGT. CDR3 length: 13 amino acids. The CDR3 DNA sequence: TGTGCCAGCAGTCGGGACGGGCGGAACGAGCAGTACTAC. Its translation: CASSRDGRNEQYY.

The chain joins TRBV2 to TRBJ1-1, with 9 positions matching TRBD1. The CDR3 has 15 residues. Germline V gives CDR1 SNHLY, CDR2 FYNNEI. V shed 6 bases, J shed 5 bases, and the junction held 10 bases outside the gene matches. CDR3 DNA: TGTGCCAGCAGGACTGGGGACAGGGCCAAAACTGAAGCTTTCTTT. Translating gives CASRTGDRAKTEAFF.

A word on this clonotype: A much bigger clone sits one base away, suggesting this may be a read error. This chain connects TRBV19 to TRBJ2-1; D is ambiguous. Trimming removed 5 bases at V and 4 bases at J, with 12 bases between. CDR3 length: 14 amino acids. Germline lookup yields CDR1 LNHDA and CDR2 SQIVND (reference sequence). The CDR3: CASSSRVPYNEQFF. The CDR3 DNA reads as TGTGCCAGTAGTTCCCGAGTTCCTTACAATGAGCAGTTCTTC.

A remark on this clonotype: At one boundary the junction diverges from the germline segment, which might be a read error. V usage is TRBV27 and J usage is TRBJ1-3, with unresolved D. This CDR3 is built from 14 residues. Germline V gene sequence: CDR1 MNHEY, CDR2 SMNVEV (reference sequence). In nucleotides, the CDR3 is TGTGCCAGCAGTTCTCGGAGACCAGGAAACACAATATATTTT. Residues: CASSSRRPGNTIYF.

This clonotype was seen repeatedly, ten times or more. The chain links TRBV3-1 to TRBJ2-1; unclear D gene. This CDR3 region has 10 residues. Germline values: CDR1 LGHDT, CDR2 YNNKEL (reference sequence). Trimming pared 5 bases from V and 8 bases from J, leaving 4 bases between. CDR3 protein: CASSNDEQFF. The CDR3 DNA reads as TGTGCCAGCAGCAATGATGAGCAGTTCTTC.

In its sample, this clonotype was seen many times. In DNA, the CDR3 is TGTGCCAGCAGTCCCCTGGGGCTAGCGGGACGTGAGCAGTACTTC. Protein: CASSPLGLAGREQYF. V and J are TRBV6-1 and TRBJ2-7, with 9 bases that match TRBD2. In germline, CDR1 is MNHNS, CDR2 SASEGT. After removal of 5 bases from V and 7 bases from J, the junction contained 12 bases not matched to a gene. CDR3 length equals 15 residues.

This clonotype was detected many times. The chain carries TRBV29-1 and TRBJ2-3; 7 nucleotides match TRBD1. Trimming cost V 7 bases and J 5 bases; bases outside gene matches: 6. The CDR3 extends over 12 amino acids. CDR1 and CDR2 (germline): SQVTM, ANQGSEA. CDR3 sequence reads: CSATGVQDTQYF. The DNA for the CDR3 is TGCAGCGCTACAGGGGTTCAAGATACGCAGTATTTT.

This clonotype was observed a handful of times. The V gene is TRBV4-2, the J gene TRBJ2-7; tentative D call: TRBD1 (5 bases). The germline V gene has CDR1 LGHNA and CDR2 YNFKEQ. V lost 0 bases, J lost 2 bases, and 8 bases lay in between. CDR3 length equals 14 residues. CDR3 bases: TGTGCCAGCAGCCAAGATTTGGGGCCCTACGAGCAGTACTTC. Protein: CASSQDLGPYEQYF.

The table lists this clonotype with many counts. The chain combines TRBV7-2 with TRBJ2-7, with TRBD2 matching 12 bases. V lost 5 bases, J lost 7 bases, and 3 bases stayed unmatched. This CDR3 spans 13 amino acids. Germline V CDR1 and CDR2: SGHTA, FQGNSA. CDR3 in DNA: TGTGCCAGCAGCCAAGGACTAGCGGGAGAGCAGTACTTC. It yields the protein CASSQGLAGEQYF.

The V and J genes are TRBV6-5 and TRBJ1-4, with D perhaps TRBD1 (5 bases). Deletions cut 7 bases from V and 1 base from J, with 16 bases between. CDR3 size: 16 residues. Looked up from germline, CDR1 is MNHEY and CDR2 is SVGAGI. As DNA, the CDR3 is TGTGCCAGCACCCCGCGGGGGATCGGAACTAATGAAAAACTGTTTTTT. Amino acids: CASTPRGIGTNEKLFF.